This is a list of T cell receptor beta chains from one sample in a study of T cell clones after liver transplantation. Clones were sequenced by immunoSEQ multiplex PCR, and TCRdb holds only the in-frame ones, with some missing. Among tens of thousands of clones listed, under 85% were seen once. This material consisted of CD4+ T cells from blood, taken at the 22-month timepoint. The receptors originated from a human patient who received a liver transplant. The T cells may come from the graft donor. Each CDR3 is given with its conserved first and last residue. The D gene is left open where the match is weak.

CDR3aa: CASSVGTGGTQYF
d_gene: TRBD1
v_gene: TRBV9
j_gene: TRBJ2-5

CDR3aa: CASTNPRPQGNTIYF
d_gene: NA
v_gene: TRBV23-1
j_gene: TRBJ1-3

CDR3aa: CASRPESYEQYF
d_gene: NA
v_gene: TRBV2
j_gene: TRBJ2-7

CDR3aa: CASSGSRRSPLHF
d_gene: NA
v_gene: TRBV6-5
j_gene: TRBJ1-6

CDR3aa: CATSRDTITSYGYTF
d_gene: NA
v_gene: TRBV15
j_gene: TRBJ1-2

CDR3aa: CASSQARGHSPLHF
d_gene: NA
v_gene: TRBV4-2
j_gene: TRBJ1-6

CDR3aa: CASSRGLAGAQGPDTQYF
d_gene: TRBD2
v_gene: TRBV11-2
j_gene: TRBJ2-3

CDR3aa: CASSQGSRDTQYF
d_gene: NA
v_gene: TRBV4-1
j_gene: TRBJ2-3

CDR3aa: CASSLAQGFNYGYTF
d_gene: NA
v_gene: TRBV7-6
j_gene: TRBJ1-2

CDR3aa: CAIRGQGGFGEQFF
d_gene: TRBD1
v_gene: TRBV10-3
j_gene: TRBJ2-1

CDR3aa: CASSPLGRGVEKLFF
d_gene: NA
v_gene: TRBV28
j_gene: TRBJ1-4

CDR3aa: CASSGGGDQPQHF
d_gene: NA
v_gene: TRBV7-8
j_gene: TRBJ1-5

CDR3aa: CASRGRTVYEQYF
d_gene: NA
v_gene: TRBV27
j_gene: TRBJ2-7

CDR3aa: CASSPRQGRGSTIYF
d_gene: NA
v_gene: TRBV18
j_gene: TRBJ1-3

CDR3aa: CASSNRGVRSGELFF
d_gene: NA
v_gene: TRBV6-5
j_gene: TRBJ2-2

CDR3aa: CASSFSAAKRPYNEQFF
d_gene: NA
v_gene: TRBV7-9
j_gene: TRBJ2-1

CDR3aa: CASSRQGADNEQFF
d_gene: TRBD1
v_gene: TRBV4-2
j_gene: TRBJ2-1

CDR3aa: CASSTGLAGGHSTQYF
d_gene: TRBD2
v_gene: TRBV7-7
j_gene: TRBJ2-3

CDR3aa: CASSLGFGTGGQNYGYTF
d_gene: TRBD1
v_gene: TRBV5-5
j_gene: TRBJ1-2

CDR3aa: CASAGTEQRRRSYNEQFF
d_gene: TRBD1
v_gene: TRBV7-2
j_gene: TRBJ2-1

CDR3aa: CASRGKIEQYF
d_gene: NA
v_gene: TRBV27
j_gene: TRBJ2-7

CDR3aa: CASSLNSADTQYF
d_gene: NA
v_gene: TRBV18
j_gene: TRBJ2-3

CDR3aa: CASRPMTGSGNTIYF
d_gene: TRBD1
v_gene: TRBV7-6
j_gene: TRBJ1-3

CDR3aa: CASSLVGARDEKLFF
d_gene: NA
v_gene: TRBV5-1
j_gene: TRBJ1-4

CDR3aa: CASSLSKSVTEAFF
d_gene: NA
v_gene: TRBV7-2
j_gene: TRBJ1-1

CDR3aa: CASIRSGGPPNTGELFF
d_gene: TRBD2
v_gene: TRBV19
j_gene: TRBJ2-2

CDR3aa: CASSPSVWANTEAFF
d_gene: NA
v_gene: TRBV18
j_gene: TRBJ1-1

CDR3aa: CASSLSSSGAEAFF
d_gene: NA
v_gene: TRBV5-1
j_gene: TRBJ1-1

CDR3aa: CASSHPPQAQHF
d_gene: NA
v_gene: TRBV6-6
j_gene: TRBJ1-5

CDR3aa: CASSSPGQQPYEQYF
d_gene: TRBD1
v_gene: TRBV28
j_gene: TRBJ2-7

CDR3aa: CASSVGGRLNQPQHF
d_gene: NA
v_gene: TRBV9
j_gene: TRBJ1-5

CDR3aa: CASSLDFASGGGSYNEQFF
d_gene: TRBD2
v_gene: TRBV11-3
j_gene: TRBJ2-1

CDR3aa: CASSVYRGSSYEQYF
d_gene: TRBD1
v_gene: TRBV2
j_gene: TRBJ2-7

CDR3aa: CASSPKNGQGAFYGYTF
d_gene: TRBD1
v_gene: TRBV18
j_gene: TRBJ1-2

CDR3aa: CSTGRGYEQYF
d_gene: NA
v_gene: TRBV20-1
j_gene: TRBJ2-7

CDR3aa: CASSLGVGDGYTF
d_gene: NA
v_gene: TRBV5-5
j_gene: TRBJ1-2

CDR3aa: CASSYQDTQYF
d_gene: NA
v_gene: TRBV28
j_gene: TRBJ2-3

CDR3aa: CASSATGSGQPQHF
d_gene: NA
v_gene: TRBV28
j_gene: TRBJ1-5

CDR3aa: CASSLHGRRTEAFF
d_gene: NA
v_gene: TRBV28
j_gene: TRBJ1-1

CDR3aa: CASSLGAGEKLFF
d_gene: NA
v_gene: TRBV11-2
j_gene: TRBJ1-4

CDR3aa: CATQLAGVEELFF
d_gene: TRBD2
v_gene: TRBV10-3
j_gene: TRBJ2-2

CDR3aa: CASTIRQGAGEKLFF
d_gene: TRBD1
v_gene: TRBV27
j_gene: TRBJ1-4

CDR3aa: CASRRISNQPQHF
d_gene: NA
v_gene: TRBV2
j_gene: TRBJ1-5

CDR3aa: CAWSRGGRPPARIYF
d_gene: NA
v_gene: TRBV30
j_gene: TRBJ1-3

CDR3aa: CASSEGTGGMNQPQHF
d_gene: TRBD1
v_gene: TRBV5-1
j_gene: TRBJ1-5

CDR3aa: CASRLTSNTGELFF
d_gene: NA
v_gene: TRBV19
j_gene: TRBJ2-2